This TCR beta chain is drawn from a study of T cell changes during pregnancy in multiple sclerosis (dated by TCRdb to between 2017 and 2020). At the level of the whole study: The study examined how the T cell repertoire changed over the course of pregnancy in women with multiple sclerosis.

From the cysteine through the phenylalanine, the CDR3 covers 14 amino acids. Just CDR3 DNA is preserved here, 42 bases in frame from base 1. V ends up 7 bases short and J 6 bases short, with an unmatched junction base count of 13. CDR1 and CDR2 are read off the germline V gene as SQVTM and ANQGSEA. Library preparation was by the immunoSEQ multiplex PCR assay. TCRdb limited this immuneACCESS table to in-frame rearrangements with V and J called. A share of clones is missing; checked studies link under half to unresolved V genes, and the rest is unexplained. The sample contains 25,000 or so clones, less than 90% of them found a single time. Of the sample, approximately 1% is held by the ten largest clones. Concerning this clone: The specificity of this receptor is unknown. No qualities accompany the bases; no much larger clone lies one base away.

Sequenced here: CD4+ T cells from peripheral blood mononuclear cells, sampled in the first trimester of pregnancy. This clonotype was obtained from a female donor in good health, enrolled as a control in a pregnancy study. The V and J genes are TRBV29-1 and TRBJ2-3, and TRBD1 matches 7 of the central bases. The CDR3 loop reads CSASRQGSVDTQYF. The bases read TGCAGCGCCTCCCGACAGGGATCTGTTGATACGCAGTATTTT.